This entry lists 15 T cell receptor beta chains sequenced from one sample in a study of vaccination and CD4 T cells after COVID-19. These receptors are not linked to any known antigen. Sequenced with the Oncomine TCR Beta short-read assay was DNA taken from cultured CD4+ T cells. TCRdb redid the calling of the PCR reads with MiXCR, one entry per CDR3 protein. The table shows approximately 20,000 distinct CDR3 sequences, with about 56% occurring only once. This sample's treatment: approximately 10-day PBMC culture with coronavirus spike peptide pools or control peptides (ViraFEST assay). Specimen: CD4+ T cells from blood, cultured in vitro, collected before SARS-CoV-2 vaccination. The receptors were gathered from a human donor who had recovered from COVID-19.

This clonotype was counted between two and nine times. The V call is TRBV20-1, the J call TRBJ1-5, with 7 nucleotides matching TRBD1. Germline assignment: CDR1 DFQATT and CDR2 SNEGSKA (reference sequence). Germline trimming cut 5 bases from V and 4 bases from J; bases unmatched to any gene: 5. The length of the CDR3 is 13 residues. CDR3 sequence: CSASQTGNQPQHF. CDR3 sequence (DNA): TGCAGTGCTTCCCAGACAGGGAATCAGCCCCAGCATTTT.

In this sample, this clonotype turned up a few times. The chain links TRBV7-3 to TRBJ2-5; 9 bases are shared with TRBD1. The CDR3 sequence is 14 residues long. In germline, CDR1 is SGHTA, CDR2 FQGTGA. Trimming at V came to 5 bases and at J to 4 bases, leaving 5 bases not matched to a gene. CDR3 in amino acids: CASSPGTGRETQYF. Here the CDR3 DNA reads TGTGCCAGCAGCCCCGGGACAGGGCGAGAGACCCAGTACTTC.

The gene calls are TRBV20-1 and TRBJ2-1; 11 nucleotides match TRBD2. This CDR3 region has 13 residues. The germline V gene encodes CDR1 DFQATT and CDR2 SNEGSKA (reference sequence). The CDR3 protein is CRISSGRYGEQFF. Here the CDR3 DNA reads TGCAGGATTTCTAGCGGGAGGTACGGTGAGCAGTTCTTC.

The chain joins TRBV19 to TRBJ1-2; TRBD1 might be the D (5 bases). This CDR3 has 13 amino acids. The V end was cut by 3 bases, the J end by 7 bases, with 12 bases between. CDR1 and CDR2 from the germline V gene are LNHDA and SQIVND (reference sequence). The CDR3, as DNA: TGTGCCAGTAGTATCTTCCAGGGAAGTGGCTACACCTTC. As protein: CASSIFQGSGYTF.

This clonotype was observed a few times. The chain is built from TRBV20-1 and TRBJ1-1; weak D call: TRBD1 (5 bases). Looked up from germline, CDR1 is DFQATT and CDR2 is SNEGSKA (reference sequence). The CDR3 is 13 residues long. The V gene lost 0 bases and the J gene lost 4 bases, with 9 bases spanning the gap. The CDR3 here is CSARDSGPTEAFF. CDR3 DNA sequence: TGCAGTGCTAGAGATTCAGGGCCCACTGAAGCTTTCTTT.

This clonotype has a handful of counts. The rearrangement uses TRBV27 and TRBJ1-1; TRBD1 agrees at 9 bases. The CDR3 covers 12 residues. Germline lookup yields CDR1 MNHEY and CDR2 SMNVEV (reference sequence). The V segment lost 6 bases and the J segment 7 bases; nucleotides outside the gene matches: 3. The CDR3 coding sequence is TGTGCCAGCAGCCGGACAGGGGTTGAAGCTTTCTTT. This codes for CASSRTGVEAFF.

A few counts support this clonotype. V usage is TRBV6-5 and J usage is TRBJ1-6, with TRBD1 matching over 7 bases. The CDR3 contains 14 residues. The V segment lost 1 base and the J segment 10 bases; nucleotides outside the gene matches: 4. In germline, CDR1 is MNHEY, CDR2 SVGAGI. CDR3 in DNA: TGTGCCAGCAGTTACTACAGGGGTGAGTCACCCCTCCACTTT. This translates into CASSYYRGESPLHF.

This clonotype has a handful of counts. V usage is TRBV15 and J usage is TRBJ2-7, with D perhaps TRBD1 or TRBD2 (6 bases each). Germline values: CDR1 LNHNV, CDR2 YYDKDF (reference sequence). The V gene lost 3 bases and the J gene lost 2 bases, with 11 bases spanning the gap. The CDR3 runs 14 residues. The CDR3 bases are TGTGCCACCAGCAGGTCGGGGGCTACCTACGAGCAGTACTTC. This sequence encodes CATSRSGATYEQYF.

This clonotype was seen a handful of times. The chain combines TRBV6-5 with TRBJ2-5; TRBD1 might be the D (6 bases). V was shortened by 4 bases and J by 5 bases, with 20 bases between the two germline ends. The length of the CDR3 is 16 residues. Germline values: CDR1 MNHEY, CDR2 SVGAGI. The CDR3 DNA follows: TGTGCCAGCAGTTGGGGGCAGCGGCACGGTGGGGAGACCCAGTACTTC. As protein: CASSWGQRHGGETQYF.

This chain uses TRBV7-2 with TRBJ1-2, with no clear D. The germline gives CDR1 SGHTA, CDR2 FQGNSA. The CDR3 covers 14 residues. V lost 4 bases and J lost 5, with 14 bases in between. CDR3 nucleotides: TGTGCCAGCAGCTCAGGACGGGTGCGGTATGGCTACACCTTC. As protein: CASSSGRVRYGYTF. Filled out from reference TRBV7-2 and TRBJ1-2, the complete variable domain reads GAGVSQSPSNKVTEKGKDVELRCDPISGHTALYWYRQSLGQGLEFLIYFQGNSAPDKSGLPSDRFSAERTGGSVSTLTIQRTQQEDSAVYLCASSSGRVRYGYTFGSGTRLTVV.

The sample holds a few counts of this clonotype. The gene calls are TRBV6-1 and TRBJ1-1, with D possibly TRBD1 on 5 matching bases. The CDR3 is made up of 14 amino acids. Trimming stripped 4 bases from V and 2 bases from J, with 11 bases between. Per the germline V gene, CDR1 is MNHNS and CDR2 is SASEGT. CDR3 sequence reads: CASSGRQSNTEAFF. CDR3 bases: TGTGCCAGCAGTGGCCGACAGAGTAACACTGAAGCTTTCTTT.

The chain links TRBV6-5 to TRBJ1-4, with D unresolved. Germline V gives CDR1 MNHEY, CDR2 SVGAGI. The CDR3 runs 14 residues. V was clipped by 4 bases and J by 6 bases, with 12 bases between them. The CDR3 protein is CASSSSRIDEKLFF. In nucleotides, the CDR3 is TGTGCCAGCAGTTCCTCACGGATCGATGAAAAACTGTTTTTT.

The chain employs TRBV27 and TRBJ1-2; no clear D. V lost 3 bases to trimming and J lost 3 bases, with 17 bases between them. Germline V gene lookup returns CDR1 MNHEY and CDR2 SMNVEV (reference sequence). The CDR3 is 16 amino acids. Here the CDR3 reads CASSLQASKVHYGYTF. In nucleotides, the CDR3 is TGTGCCAGCAGTTTGCAGGCCTCAAAAGTCCACTATGGCTACACCTTC.

CDR3 coding DNA: TGTGCCAGCAGTGAACCGGGCAGTGAGTATGGCTACACCTTC. Protein product: CASSEPGSEYGYTF. The chain employs TRBV2 and TRBJ1-2; unclear D gene. The CDR3 is made up of 14 amino acids. Germline V gene lookup returns CDR1 SNHLY and CDR2 FYNNEI. The V gene lost 2 bases and the J gene lost 5 bases, with 12 bases spanning the gap.

CDR3 DNA: TGTGCCACCAGTGCTGGGACAGGGAGCACAGATACGCAGTATTTT. This encodes CATSAGTGSTDTQYF. V gene TRBV24-1 combines with J gene TRBJ2-3, with 9 bases aligning to TRBD1. This CDR3 is 15 amino acids long. Trimming at V came to 5 bases and at J to 0 bases, leaving 2 bases not matched to a gene. Germline V lookup: CDR1 KGHDR, CDR2 SFDVKD.